This T cell receptor beta chain was retrieved from a study of yellow fever vaccine responses in identical twins. Notes on the study in general: Twins' vaccine T cell responses reportedly seemed partly convergent and partly personalized.

A remark on this clonotype: Its antigen remains unidentified.

MiXCR was run by TCRdb on the RT-PCR reads, yielding one entry per CDR3 protein. The sample comprises approximately 13,000 distinct CDR3 sequences, approximately 88% of which are singletons, and 0.65% to 0.85% rests with the top ten. Germline CDR1 KGHSH, CDR2 LQKENI. This CDR3 is 14 amino acids long. V gave up 3 bases and J gave up 6 bases, with 13 bases separating them. This TCR derives from a woman aged 18-35 years who received the yellow fever vaccine. Sequencing used T cells from blood (PBMCs), unsorted or a sorted subset (not recorded which), obtained before or after yellow fever vaccination (not recorded which). The chain combines TRBV18 with TRBJ2-3; D is unresolved. In DNA form, the CDR3 reads TGTGCCAGCTCACCGTCTGGGCCAACGGATACGCAGTATTTT. Its protein is CASSPSGPTDTQYF. Drawing the rest from reference TRBV18 and TRBJ2-3, the complete variable domain is NAGVMQNPRHLVRRRGQEARLRCSPMKGHSHVYWYRQLPEEGLKFMVYLQKENIIDESGMPKERFSAEFPKEGPSILRIQQVVRGDSAAYFCASSPSGPTDTQYFGPGTRLTVL.